Listed below are T cell receptor beta chains from one sample, sequenced in a study of T cell changes during pregnancy in multiple sclerosis. This table comes from immunoSEQ multiplex PCR, and its TCRdb copy is limited to in-frame clones, with some not included. The profile shows fewer than 90,000 clones, 93% of them singletons. The input for sequencing was peripheral blood, taken in the third trimester of pregnancy. These receptors all come from a female donor in good health, enrolled as a control in a pregnancy study. The CDR3 runs from the conserved cysteine through the conserved F or W. A D gene is named only where the DNA matches it firmly. Expanded clones are given a class, and other clones once, few, many or no size at all.

d_gene	abundance	v_gene	j_gene	CDR3aa	CDR3nt
TRBD1	.	TRBV28	TRBJ1-2	CASSAGDRGPRLNYGYTF	TGTGCCAGCAGTGCAGGGGACAGGGGGCCAAGGCTGAACTATGGCTACACCTTC
.	.	TRBV18	TRBJ1-5	CASSPSSGTPLWAQHF	TGTGCCAGCTCACCTTCCTCCGGGACACCCCTATGGGCCCAGCATTTT
TRBD2	few	TRBV7-6	TRBJ2-3	CASSFSGSGTDTQYF	TGTGCCAGCAGTTTCAGCGGGAGTGGCACAGATACGCAGTATTTT
TRBD1	.	TRBV6-6	TRBJ2-7	CASSYPGQGAYEQYF	TGTGCCAGCAGTTATCCGGGACAGGGGGCCTACGAGCAGTACTTC
.	.	TRBV4-1	TRBJ2-1	CASSQDASLYEQFF	TGCGCCAGCAGCCAAGATGCAAGCCTCTATGAGCAGTTCTTC
.	.	TRBV7-8	TRBJ2-7	CASSLSWVVGGTYEQYF	TGTGCCAGCAGCTTGAGTTGGGTTGTGGGAGGAACCTACGAGCAGTACTTC
TRBD1	.	TRBV28	TRBJ1-5	CASRRQGSNQPQHF	TGTGCCAGCAGGCGACAGGGTAGCAATCAGCCCCAGCATTTT
.	.	TRBV20-1	TRBJ2-7	CSASKGVEQYF	TGCAGTGCTAGCAAAGGGGTTGAGCAGTACTTC
.	.	TRBV4-1	TRBJ2-6	CASSRDRTSSGANVLTF	TGCGCCAGCAGCAGGGACAGGACTAGCTCTGGGGCCAACGTCCTGACTTTC
.	.	TRBV27	TRBJ2-5	CASSLQGPGGTQYF	TGTGCCAGCAGTTTGCAGGGCCCCGGGGGGACCCAGTACTTC
TRBD1	few	TRBV2	TRBJ2-7	CASTPGQGIYEQYF	TGTGCCAGCACCCCGGGACAGGGGATCTACGAGCAGTACTTC
.	.	TRBV6-1	TRBJ2-2	CASLMGGTGELFF	TGTGCCAGCTTGATGGGAGGCACCGGGGAGCTGTTTTTT
.	.	TRBV9	TRBJ2-1	CASSAGTSRVGNEQFF	TGTGCCAGCAGCGCCGGAACCAGCAGGGTAGGTAATGAGCAGTTCTTC
.	.	TRBV28	TRBJ2-7	CASSIAVSSYEQYF	TGTGCCAGCAGTATAGCGGTGAGCTCCTACGAGCAGTACTTC